This entry lists 4 T cell receptor beta chains sequenced from one sample in a study of blood T cell repertoires in COVID-19. Assay: immunoSEQ multiplex PCR; the TCRdb copy retains only in-frame clones and omits some. The table lists 200,000 to 250,000 clones, approximately 84% of them singletons. Sequenced input: peripheral blood. The source is a woman in her 30s who had recovered from COVID-19.

V gene TRBV6-5 combines with J gene TRBJ2-7; D is unresolved. V dropped 5 bases and J dropped 3 bases, with 8 bases sitting between them. CDR3 size: 12 residues. CDR1 MNHEY and CDR2 SVGAGI come from the germline V gene. Written as DNA, the CDR3 is TGTGCCAGCAGTACGACATTCTACGAGCAGTACTTC. Its translation: CASSTTFYEQYF.

The genes are TRBV12-3 or TRBV12-4 and TRBJ2-5; 12 bases agree with TRBD1. V lost 6 bases to trimming and J lost 6 bases; unmatched junction nucleotides: 2. The CDR3 is 13 amino acids. The CDR3 protein is CASRGQGAKTQYF. CDR3 DNA: TGTGCCAGCAGGGGACAGGGGGCCAAGACCCAGTACTTC.

The V gene is TRBV6-2 or TRBV6-3, the J gene TRBJ2-7; D unclear. The germline V gene has CDR1 MNHEY and CDR2 SVGEGT. Trimming pared 5 bases from V and 6 bases from J, leaving 11 bases between. The CDR3 loop spans 12 amino acids. The chain's CDR3 is CASSTHSSEQYF. The CDR3 bases are TGTGCCAGCAGTACGCACTCGAGCGAGCAGTACTTC.

This chain joins TRBV29-1 and TRBJ2-1; D is perhaps TRBD1 (7 bases). The germline V gene encodes CDR1 SQVTM and CDR2 ANQGSEA. The CDR3 is 12 residues long. V shed 6 bases and J shed 14 bases, with 20 bases lying between them. The CDR3 DNA reads as TGCAGCGTGACGGTGAGCGCGGGACAGAAGTTCTTC. Its translation is CSVTVSAGQKFF.